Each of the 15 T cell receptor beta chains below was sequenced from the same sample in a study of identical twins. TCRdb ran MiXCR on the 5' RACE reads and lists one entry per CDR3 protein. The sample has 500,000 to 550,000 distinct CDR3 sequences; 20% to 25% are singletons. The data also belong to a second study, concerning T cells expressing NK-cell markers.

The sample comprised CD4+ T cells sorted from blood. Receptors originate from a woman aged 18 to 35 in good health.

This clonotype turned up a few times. The CDR3 sequence is CASSTGRLTEAFF. CDR3 sequence (DNA): TGTGCCAGCAGTACAGGGAGATTGACTGAAGCTTTCTTT. V gene TRBV6-1 combines with J gene TRBJ1-1; D is possibly TRBD1 (6 bases). The CDR3 spans 13 residues. V lost 5 bases and J 5 bases, leaving 12 bases between the germline ends. Germline V gives CDR1 MNHNS, CDR2 SASEGT.

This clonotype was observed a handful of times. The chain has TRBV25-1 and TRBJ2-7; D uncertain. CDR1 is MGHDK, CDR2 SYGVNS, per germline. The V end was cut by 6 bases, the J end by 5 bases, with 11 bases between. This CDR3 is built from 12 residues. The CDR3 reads CASRGSGHEQYF. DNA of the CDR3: TGTGCCAGCAGGGGATCAGGACACGAGCAGTACTTC.

The CDR3 protein is CASSNPAGTGGYGANVLTF. In DNA form, the CDR3 reads TGTGCCAGCAGTAATCCCGCAGGGACAGGGGGTTATGGGGCCAACGTCCTGACTTTC. The V gene is TRBV12-3 or TRBV12-4, the J gene TRBJ2-6; 11 bases are a match to TRBD1. The CDR3 has 19 residues. V shed 5 bases, J shed 3 bases, and the junction held 12 bases outside the gene matches.

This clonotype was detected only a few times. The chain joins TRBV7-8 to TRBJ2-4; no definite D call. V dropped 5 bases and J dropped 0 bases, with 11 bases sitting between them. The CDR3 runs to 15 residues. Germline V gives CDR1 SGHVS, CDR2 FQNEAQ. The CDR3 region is CASSPRPLAKNIQYF. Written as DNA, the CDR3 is TGTGCCAGCAGCCCTCGACCCCTAGCCAAAAACATTCAGTACTTC. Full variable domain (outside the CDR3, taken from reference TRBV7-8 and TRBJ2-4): GAGVSQSPRYKVAKRGQDVALRCDPISGHVSLFWYQQALGQGPEFLTYFQNEAQLDKSGLPSDRFFAERPEGSVSTLKIQRTQQEDSAVYLCASSPRPLAKNIQYFGAGTRLSVL.

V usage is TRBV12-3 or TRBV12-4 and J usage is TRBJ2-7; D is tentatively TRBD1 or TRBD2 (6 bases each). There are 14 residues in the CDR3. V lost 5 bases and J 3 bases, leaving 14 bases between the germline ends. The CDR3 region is CASSIRGRDYEQYF. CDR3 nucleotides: TGTGCCAGCAGTATCCGGGGGCGGGACTACGAGCAGTACTTC.

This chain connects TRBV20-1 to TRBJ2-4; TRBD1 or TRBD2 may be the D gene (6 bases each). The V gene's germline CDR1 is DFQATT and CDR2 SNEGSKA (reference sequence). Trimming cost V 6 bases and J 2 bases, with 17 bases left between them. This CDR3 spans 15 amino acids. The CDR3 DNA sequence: TGCAGTGCCGATAGGGGGGAGCTAACCAAAAACATTCAGTACTTC. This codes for CSADRGELTKNIQYF.

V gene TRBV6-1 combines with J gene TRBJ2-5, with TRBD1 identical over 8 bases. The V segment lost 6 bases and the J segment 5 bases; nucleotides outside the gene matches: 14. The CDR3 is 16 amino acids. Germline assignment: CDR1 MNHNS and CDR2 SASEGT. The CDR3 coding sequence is TGTGCCAGCAGACGACAGCGACAGGGGTTCGTGGAGACCCAGTACTTC. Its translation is CASRRQRQGFVETQYF.

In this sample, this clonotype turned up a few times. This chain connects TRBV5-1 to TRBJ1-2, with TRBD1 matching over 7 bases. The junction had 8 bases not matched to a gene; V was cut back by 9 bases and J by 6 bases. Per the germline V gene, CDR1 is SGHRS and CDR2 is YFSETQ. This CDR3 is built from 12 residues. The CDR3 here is CATRQGMDGYTF. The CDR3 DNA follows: TGCGCCACCCGACAGGGAATGGATGGCTACACCTTC.

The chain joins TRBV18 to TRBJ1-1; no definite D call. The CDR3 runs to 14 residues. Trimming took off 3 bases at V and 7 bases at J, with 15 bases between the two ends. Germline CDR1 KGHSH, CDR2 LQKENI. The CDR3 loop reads CASSPLRVIGEAFF. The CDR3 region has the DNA TGTGCCAGCTCACCTCTGCGCGTTATCGGTGAAGCTTTCTTT.

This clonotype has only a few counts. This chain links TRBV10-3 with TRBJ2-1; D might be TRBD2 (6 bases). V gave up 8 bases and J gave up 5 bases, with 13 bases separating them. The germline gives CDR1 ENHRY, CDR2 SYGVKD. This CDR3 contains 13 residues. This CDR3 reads CAIVAESHNEQFF. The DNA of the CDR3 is TGTGCCATCGTAGCGGAGTCCCACAATGAGCAGTTCTTC.

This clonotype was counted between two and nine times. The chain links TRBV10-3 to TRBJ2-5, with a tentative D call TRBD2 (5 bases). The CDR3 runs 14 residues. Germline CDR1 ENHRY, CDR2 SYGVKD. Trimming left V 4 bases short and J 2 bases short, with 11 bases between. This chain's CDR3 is CAISGGPGQETQYF. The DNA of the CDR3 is TGTGCCATCAGTGGAGGACCGGGGCAAGAGACCCAGTACTTC.

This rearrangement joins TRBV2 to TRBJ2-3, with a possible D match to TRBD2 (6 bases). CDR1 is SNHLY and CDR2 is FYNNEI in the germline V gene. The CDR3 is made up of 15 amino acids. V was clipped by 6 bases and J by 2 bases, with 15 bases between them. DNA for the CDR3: TGTGCCAGCAGGTATATGGGAGGAGTCACAGATACGCAGTATTTT. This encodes CASRYMGGVTDTQYF.

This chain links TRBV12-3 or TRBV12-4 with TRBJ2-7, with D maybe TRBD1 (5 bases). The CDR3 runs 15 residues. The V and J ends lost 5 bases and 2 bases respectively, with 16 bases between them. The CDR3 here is CASSLLQGSPYEQYF. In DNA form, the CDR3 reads TGTGCCAGCAGTCTCCTCCAGGGTTCTCCCTACGAGCAGTACTTC.

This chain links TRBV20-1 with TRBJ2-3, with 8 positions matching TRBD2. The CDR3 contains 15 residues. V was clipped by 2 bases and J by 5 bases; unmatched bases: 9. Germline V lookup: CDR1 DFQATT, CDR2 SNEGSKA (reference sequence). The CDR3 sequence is CSARPPRGGRDTQYF. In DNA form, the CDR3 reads TGCAGTGCTAGACCACCCCGGGGGGGCCGAGATACGCAGTATTTT.

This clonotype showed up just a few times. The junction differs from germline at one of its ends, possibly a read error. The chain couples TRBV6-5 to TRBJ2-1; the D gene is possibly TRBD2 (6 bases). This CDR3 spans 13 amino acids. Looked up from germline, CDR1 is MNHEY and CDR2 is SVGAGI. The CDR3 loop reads CASSYLPRDWEGF. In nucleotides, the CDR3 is TGTGCCAGCAGTTACCTACCCCGGGACTGGGAAGGCTTC.